Listed below are T cell receptor beta chains from one sample, sequenced in a study of blood T cell repertoires in COVID-19. Only in-frame clones appear in the TCRdb table, and some are missing; sequencing was by immunoSEQ multiplex PCR. The table includes 250,000 to 350,000 clones, roughly 89% detected once. The sample consisted of peripheral blood. The receptors were sampled from a woman in her 30s with active or convalescent COVID-19. CDR3s include the opening cysteine and the closing phenylalanine or tryptophan. A D gene is named only where the DNA matches it firmly. For some rows the clone size is stated as once, few or many, or as a class when expanded; others skip it.

CDR3 | DNA | J | size | V | D
CASSRDRDWSPLHF | TGTGCCAGTAGCCGCGACAGAGATTGGTCACCCCTCCACTTT | TRBJ1-6 | . | TRBV19 | .
CASSYDRGYEQYF | TGTGCCAGCAGTTATGACAGGGGCTACGAGCAGTACTTC | TRBJ2-7 | . | TRBV5-6 | TRBD1
CASSYRGLNSPLHF | TGTGCCAGCAGTTATAGGGGTTTAAATTCACCCCTCCACTTT | TRBJ1-6 | . | TRBV6-5 | .
CASSSLPGGRDEQFF | TGTGCCAGCAGTAGCCTCCCGGGGGGGAGGGATGAGCAGTTCTTC | TRBJ2-1 | once | TRBV2 | TRBD2
CASSSPGRGSGNTIYF | TGCGCCAGCAGTTCCCCGGGTAGAGGCTCTGGAAACACCATATATTTT | TRBJ1-3 | . | TRBV5-1 | .
CASSSRDRGFGELFF | TGTGCCAGTAGTTCCCGGGACAGGGGATTCGGGGAGCTGTTTTTT | TRBJ2-2 | . | TRBV19 | TRBD1
CASSTQGNYGYTF | TGTGCCAGCAGTACCCAGGGTAACTATGGCTACACCTTC | TRBJ1-2 | . | TRBV27 | .
CASSQDVPGQGYNEQFF | TGCGCCAGCAGCCAAGATGTACCGGGACAGGGGTACAATGAGCAGTTCTTC | TRBJ2-1 | . | TRBV4-3 | TRBD1
CASSDRTGGGETQYF | TGTGCCAGCAGTGACAGGACAGGGGGCGGTGAGACCCAGTACTTC | TRBJ2-5 | . | TRBV2 | TRBD1
CASSLGSGAANYGYTF | TGTGCCAGTAGTCTAGGATCAGGGGCGGCTAACTATGGCTACACCTTC | TRBJ1-2 | . | TRBV19 | .
CASSHVGPADGQPQHF | TGTGCCAGCTCCCACGTGGGGCCGGCAGACGGTCAGCCCCAGCATTTT | TRBJ1-5 | . | TRBV18 | .
CASSQDRDSFRPLHF | TGTGCCAGCAGCCAAGATAGGGACAGCTTTCGACCCCTCCACTTT | TRBJ1-6 | . | TRBV14 | TRBD1
CASSSGEMNTEAFF | TGCGCCAGCAGCTCGGGAGAGATGAACACTGAAGCTTTCTTT | TRBJ1-1 | once | TRBV5-1 | .
CAISDRANTEAFF | TGTGCCATCAGTGACAGGGCAAACACTGAAGCTTTCTTT | TRBJ1-1 | . | TRBV10-3 | .
CASSAGTGGGTEAFF | TGCGCCAGCAGCGCCGGGACAGGGGGCGGCACTGAAGCTTTCTTT | TRBJ1-1 | . | TRBV5-1 | TRBD1
CASAGTSGAPSPGELFF | TGCGCCAGCGCAGGGACTAGCGGGGCCCCAAGCCCCGGGGAGCTGTTTTTT | TRBJ2-2 | . | TRBV5-1 | TRBD2
CASTVYGNGYTF | TGTGCCAGCACCGTTTACGGGAATGGCTACACCTTC | TRBJ1-2 | . | TRBV12-3/TRBV12-4 | .
CARSFAGSYNSPLHF | TGTGCCAGAAGCTTCGCAGGTTCCTATAATTCACCCCTCCACTTT | TRBJ1-6 | few | TRBV5-3 | .
CASSGRRLSSSTDTQYF | TGTGCCAGCAGTGGACGGAGGTTGAGCTCTAGCACAGATACGCAGTATTTT | TRBJ2-3 | . | TRBV2 | .
CASSLGQGNTIYF | TGTGCCAGCAGTCTGGGACAGGGAAACACCATATATTTT | TRBJ1-3 | . | TRBV12-3/TRBV12-4 | TRBD1
CATSAGLAFWTDTQYF | TGTGCCACCAGTGCGGGACTAGCGTTTTGGACAGATACGCAGTATTTT | TRBJ2-3 | . | TRBV24-1 | TRBD2
CASSYPTGQNNYGYTF | TGTGCCAGCAGTTACCCCACTGGACAGAATAACTATGGCTACACCTTC | TRBJ1-2 | . | TRBV6-2/TRBV6-3 | .
CASSPPGVAYEQYF | TGTGCCAGCAGCCCGCCGGGGGTCGCCTACGAGCAGTACTTC | TRBJ2-7 | . | TRBV9 | .
CSVAGLLNTEAFF | TGCAGCGTAGCGGGACTGCTGAACACTGAAGCTTTCTTT | TRBJ1-1 | . | TRBV29-1 | .
CASSQEDLGSSYNSPLHF | TGTGCCAGCAGCCAAGAAGATTTGGGGAGCTCCTATAATTCACCCCTCCACTTT | TRBJ1-6 | few | TRBV14 | .
CASSYPMTSGGTQYF | TGTGCCAGCAGTTACCCTATGACTAGCGGGGGGACCCAGTACTTC | TRBJ2-5 | . | TRBV6-5 | TRBD2
CASSLDRGRDEQFF | TGTGCCAGCAGTTTAGACAGGGGACGTGATGAGCAGTTCTTC | TRBJ2-1 | . | TRBV6-2/TRBV6-3 | TRBD1
CASSDLFGAANYGYTF | TGTGCCAGCAGCGACCTTTTTGGGGCGGCTAACTATGGCTACACCTTC | TRBJ1-2 | . | TRBV7-8 | .
CASSLGVTGGVEEQYF | TGTGCCAGCAGCTTGGGGGTGACAGGGGGCGTTGAAGAGCAGTACTTC | TRBJ2-7 | . | TRBV5-5 | TRBD1
CASSPQVSRGAYGYTF | TGTGCCAGCTCACCACAAGTGTCCAGGGGAGCCTATGGCTACACCTTC | TRBJ1-2 | . | TRBV18 | .
CASGTGYYEQYF | TGTGCCAGTGGTACAGGCTACTACGAGCAGTACTTC | TRBJ2-7 | . | TRBV19 | .
CASSRGEGGEKLFF | TGTGCCAGCAGCCGAGGAGAGGGTGGAGAAAAACTGTTTTTT | TRBJ1-4 | . | TRBV7-9 | .
CASTMGGRDYGYTF | TGTGCCAGCACGATGGGGGGTAGGGACTATGGCTACACCTTC | TRBJ1-2 | once | TRBV28 | .
CASSEPLGGGPIYEQFF | TGTGCCAGCAGTGAACCTCTTGGGGGGGGGCCAATCTATGAGCAGTTCTTC | TRBJ2-1 | . | TRBV6-1 | .
CAWSGVWRGEAFF | TGTGCCTGGAGTGGGGTCTGGAGGGGTGAAGCTTTCTTT | TRBJ1-1 | . | TRBV30 | .
CASPTGGRRTEAFF | TGTGCCAGCCCCACCGGGGGTCGACGGACTGAAGCTTTCTTT | TRBJ1-1 | . | TRBV19 | .
CSVLGGDHNEQFF | TGCAGCGTTCTCGGCGGGGACCACAATGAGCAGTTCTTC | TRBJ2-1 | once | TRBV29-1 | .
CASSLGQGNAGANVLTF | TGCGCCAGCAGCCTGGGACAGGGTAACGCTGGGGCCAACGTCCTGACTTTC | TRBJ2-6 | . | TRBV5-1 | TRBD1
CSASHTAHGYTF | TGCAGTGCTAGTCACACCGCCCATGGCTACACCTTC | TRBJ1-2 | . | TRBV20-1 | .
CASSPSSGTGFGSPLHF | TGTGCCAGCTCACCCTCATCCGGGACAGGGTTTGGCTCACCCCTCCACTTT | TRBJ1-6 | . | TRBV18 | TRBD1
CASSYPVEKLFF | TGTGCCAGCAGTTACCCGGTTGAAAAACTGTTTTTT | TRBJ1-4 | . | TRBV6-2/TRBV6-3 | .
CASSYERAYEQYF | TGTGCCAGCAGCTACGAGAGGGCCTACGAGCAGTACTTC | TRBJ2-7 | . | TRBV11-2 | .
CASSSRKLQGTDTQYF | TGTGCCAGCAGCTCGCGAAAACTACAGGGGACAGATACGCAGTATTTT | TRBJ2-3 | . | TRBV7-2 | TRBD1
CASSLVAGVETQYF | TGTGCCAGCAGCTTAGTGGCAGGGGTAGAGACCCAGTACTTC | TRBJ2-5 | . | TRBV7-2 | .
CASSPSGSGNTIYF | TGTGCCAGCAGCCCGTCGGGCTCTGGAAACACCATATATTTT | TRBJ1-3 | . | TRBV7-9 | .
CASNGSSYNSPLHF | TGTGCCAGCAATGGTAGCTCCTATAATTCACCCCTCCACTTT | TRBJ1-6 | . | TRBV25-1 | .
CASRGQGNGYTF | TGTGCCAGCAGGGGACAGGGTAATGGCTACACCTTC | TRBJ1-2 | . | TRBV14 | TRBD1
CATSDSNRGTNTQYF | TGTGCCACCAGTGACTCAAACAGGGGCACGAATACGCAGTATTTT | TRBJ2-3 | . | TRBV24-1 | TRBD1
CASSVDRTSTQYF | TGTGCCAGCAGTGTAGACCGGACTTCGACCCAGTACTTC | TRBJ2-5 | . | TRBV12-3/TRBV12-4 | .